This TCR beta chain was sequenced for a study of CXCR3-negative and CXCR3-positive naive CD8 T cells. CD45RO-CCR7+CD27+CD95- characterized naive CD8+ T cells. Regarding the study as a whole: CXCR3-positive naive cells carried more hydrophobic TRB CDR3s than CXCR3-negative ones. Naive subsets expressed similar surface CD5; TRB CDR3 features served to infer TCR strength.

Germline-derived CDR1 and CDR2 are SQVTM and ANQGSEA. The CDR3 runs 13 residues. It was by 5' RACE with UMI labels that the TRB cDNA libraries were prepared. TCRdb reprocessed the 5' RACE reads, with one entry per CDR3 protein and no DNA. Its table records 60,000 to 65,000 distinct CDR3 sequences. On this clonotype itself: Its antigen remains unknown.

The specimen was naive CXCR3+ CD8+ T cells from blood. Noted subset: CD45RO-CCR7+CD27+CD95- naive CD8+ T cells expressing CXCR3 (TNR3+). The chain employs TRBV29-1 and TRBJ2-7; TCRdb lists TRBD1, though no DNA is available to test this call. The sequence was obtained from a human donor in good health. Some clones in this sample may be carry-over from other donors' samples. Here the CDR3 reads CSVLAGGIYEQYF.